This T cell receptor beta chain comes out of a study of blood T cell repertoires in COVID-19. At the level of the study: Samples came from the United States, Italy and Spain, spanning acute and convalescent COVID-19. Sample material is recorded as cDNA or gDNA derived from T cells, B-cell-depleted T cells, or PBMCs.

Source study methods: Researchers report that nucleated cell counts were estimated from reference gene primer amplification. Assay used: immunoSEQ multiplex PCR; TCRdb lists only in-frame clones, some missing. Clonal size and the V and J genes are those of that table, whereas D and trimming came from the DNA. The sample carries about 370,000 clones, about 90% recorded once. This receptor was taken from a young man with active or convalescent COVID-19. The specimen was peripheral blood.

The CDR3 bases are TGTGCCAGCTCACCACCCCAGGGGACGACAACTGATACGCAGTATTTT. Translation: CASSPPQGTTTDTQYF. The V gene is TRBV18, the J gene TRBJ2-3; perhaps TRBD1 as D (6 bases). Germline-derived CDR1 and CDR2 are KGHSH and LQKENI. CDR3 length: 16 amino acids. The V gene lost 0 bases and the J gene lost 6 bases, with 16 bases spanning the gap.